One sample yielded the 23 T cell receptor beta chains listed below, sequenced in a study of beta chain features in type 1 diabetes (dated by TCRdb to between 2017 and 2018). Libraries were constructed by the immunoSEQ multiplex PCR assay. The entire amount of isolated RNA was reverse transcribed using the High Capacity cDNA Reverse Transcription Kit, so the sequenced TCRB transcripts were expressed ones. Drawn from immuneACCESS, this table holds only the in-frame rearrangements with V and J called that TCRdb kept. Clones are partly lost; checked studies trace under half to an unresolved V gene and leave the rest unexplained. This sample lists around 500,000 clones; roughly 10% were detected once. The ten largest make up 0.04% to 0.05% of the sample. Material for sequencing was naive CD4+ T cells from blood. Per the publication, the cell subset or site label means: true naive CD4+ T cells. Receptor source: a woman aged 18-29 years in good health.

This chain uses TRBV6-1 with TRBJ2-4; the D is unclear. V lost 6 bases, J lost 0 bases, and 12 bases lay in between. The CDR3 totals 15 residues. The germline gives CDR1 MNHNS, CDR2 SASEGT. CDR3 sequence reads: CASSSRDVAKNIQYF. CDR3 DNA sequence: TGTGCCAGCAGCTCTAGGGATGTAGCCAAAAACATTCAGTACTTC.

This clone was seen a handful of times. The chain joins TRBV14 to TRBJ2-7; TRBD2 matches 11 bases. The junction had 12 bases not matched to a gene; V was cut back by 4 bases and J by 7 bases. The germline V gene has CDR1 SGHDN and CDR2 FVKESK. This CDR3 is built from 16 residues. The CDR3, as DNA: TGTGCCAGCAGCCCGATCCTACTAGCGGGAGACGGTGAGCAGTACTTC. Its protein is CASSPILLAGDGEQYF.

The gene calls are TRBV28 and TRBJ1-2, with unresolved D. Germline CDR1 and CDR2: MDHEN and SYDVKM. This CDR3 spans 12 amino acids. Between the trimmed V and J ends, which lost 6 bases and 5 bases, there was a span of 10 bases. CDR3 region: CASRRTSYGYTF. As DNA, the CDR3 is TGTGCCAGCAGACGGACGTCTTATGGCTACACCTTC.

This clone was seen a few times. This CDR3 reads CASSLSGGSYEQYV. CDR3 in DNA: TGTGCCAGCAGCCTTAGCGGGGGTTCCTACGAGCAGTACGTC. V usage is TRBV28 and J usage is TRBJ2-7; 9 bases are a match to TRBD2. V shed 6 bases and J 1 base; nucleotides not matched to a gene: 4. The V gene's germline CDR1 is MDHEN and CDR2 SYDVKM. The CDR3 runs 14 residues.

A word on this clone: At the DNA level, this CDR3 is encoded by other sequences in the same sample as well. The chain recombines TRBV30 with TRBJ1-1; no firm D call. Germline CDR1 and CDR2: GTSNPN and SVGIG (reference sequence). The CDR3 covers 12 residues. Trimming shortened V by 5 bases and J by 1 base, and 8 bases separated the two germline ends. The CDR3 loop reads CAWSRTNTEAFF. In DNA form, the CDR3 reads TGTGCCTGGTCACGGACGAACACTGAAGCTTTCTTT.

The J gene is TRBJ2-1, the V gene TRBV29-1; D unresolved. This CDR3 spans 13 amino acids. V gave up 5 bases and J gave up 4 bases, with 12 bases separating them. Germline CDR1 is SQVTM and CDR2 is ANQGSEA. The CDR3 coding sequence is TGCAGCGTTAGCCCACCCCCATACAATGAGCAGTTCTTC. The encoded protein is CSVSPPPYNEQFF.

This clone turned up a few times. The chain has TRBV7-2 and TRBJ2-1; D is possibly TRBD2 (6 bases). CDR1 SGHTA and CDR2 FQGNSA come from the germline V gene. The CDR3 is 16 residues long. V was trimmed by 3 bases and J by 1 base, leaving 13 bases between them. This CDR3 is CASSFATSNSYNEQFF. The DNA of the CDR3 is TGTGCCAGCAGCTTTGCGACTAGTAATTCCTACAATGAGCAGTTCTTC.

This clone was seen ten or more times. The V and J genes are TRBV29-1 and TRBJ2-7, with a weak D call TRBD1 (5 bases). V was pared by 6 bases and J by 2 bases, with 14 bases between. The CDR3 spans 13 residues. Germline CDR1 reads SQVTM; CDR2 reads ANQGSEA. The CDR3 reads CSVALGAAYEQYF. The CDR3 coding sequence is TGCAGCGTCGCCCTAGGGGCGGCCTACGAGCAGTACTTC.

The V call is TRBV11-3, the J call TRBJ2-4; D is unresolved. V was cut by 1 base and J by 8 bases, with 9 bases left in between. The CDR3 contains 13 residues. The V gene's germline CDR1 is SGHNT and CDR2 YENEEA. The CDR3 is CASSLVSGYIQYF. The CDR3 region has the DNA TGTGCCAGCAGCTTAGTCAGTGGGTACATTCAGTACTTC.

In this sample, this clone turned up a few times. The rearrangement links TRBV7-9 to TRBJ2-1, with D uncertain. The CDR3 is 11 amino acids. Deletions cut 11 bases from V and 5 bases from J, with 10 bases between. Per the germline V gene, CDR1 is SEHNR and CDR2 is FQNEAQ (reference sequence). The DNA for the CDR3 is TGTGCCGGAACGCCCGACAATGAGCAGTTCTTC. This translates into CAGTPDNEQFF. Drawing the rest from reference TRBV7-9 and TRBJ2-1, the complete variable domain is DTGVSQNPRHKITKRGQNVTFRCDPISEHNRLYWYRQTLGQGPEFLTYFQNEAQLEKSRLLSDRFSAERPKGSFSTLEIQRTEQGDSAMYLCAGTPDNEQFFGPGTRLTVL.

The genes are TRBV9 and TRBJ2-3; 10 positions agree with TRBD2. CDR1 is SGDLS, CDR2 YYNGEE, per germline. J was trimmed by 3 bases and V by 4 bases; bases with no gene match: 8. The CDR3 runs to 16 residues. In DNA form, the CDR3 reads TGTGCCAGCAGCTTAACTAGCGGGATAGGAACAGATACGCAGTATTTT. The encoded protein is CASSLTSGIGTDTQYF.

This clone was seen a handful of times. The gene calls are TRBV6-4 and TRBJ2-3, with a possible D match to TRBD2 (6 bases). The V gene lost 0 bases and the J gene lost 8 bases, with 12 bases spanning the gap. CDR1 MRHNA and CDR2 SNTAGT come from the germline V gene. The CDR3 has 14 residues. For the CDR3, the DNA is TGTGCCAGCAGTGACTCCCCCCTCGGGGGTACGCAGTATTTT. Its translation is CASSDSPLGGTQYF.

This clone was seen a few times. This chain links TRBV7-2 with TRBJ1-1; D remains ambiguous. Germline-derived CDR1 and CDR2 are SGHTA and FQGNSA. V was shortened by 5 bases and J by 4 bases, with 8 bases between the two germline ends. The CDR3 extends over 12 amino acids. The CDR3 region has the DNA TGTGCCAGCAGCCCCCCGGCCACTGAAGCTTTCTTT. Translating gives CASSPPATEAFF.

This clone was counted a few times. In DNA form, the CDR3 reads TGTGCCAGCATTTTAGCGATTCCGGGAGCCGGGTGGGTTAATGAGCAGTTCTTC. This codes for CASILAIPGAGWVNEQFF. V and J are TRBV2 and TRBJ2-1, with D tentatively TRBD2 (6 bases). Looked up from germline, CDR1 is SNHLY and CDR2 is FYNNEI. The CDR3 is made up of 18 amino acids. V was shortened by 7 bases and J by 7 bases, with 29 bases between the two germline ends.

V gene TRBV9 combines with J gene TRBJ1-3, with 7 bases fitting TRBD1. Trimming took 4 bases from V and 4 from J; bases not matched to a gene: 11. The V gene's germline CDR1 is SGDLS and CDR2 YYNGEE. The CDR3 is made up of 16 amino acids. The CDR3 DNA reads TGTGCCAGCAGCCGAAAGGGACAGAGCCACGGAAACACCATATATTTT. Protein sequence: CASSRKGQSHGNTIYF.

Points on this clone: The sample contains more than one DNA sequence encoding this CDR3. The J gene is TRBJ2-5, the V gene TRBV7-2; no definite D call. V shed 1 base and J shed 0 bases, with 6 bases lying between them. Germline V gene data show CDR1 as SGHTA and CDR2 as FQGNSA. The CDR3 has 14 residues. Here the CDR3 reads CASSLGPHQETQYF. Here the CDR3 DNA reads TGTGCCAGCAGCTTAGGACCCCACCAAGAGACCCAGTACTTC.

This clone was recorded a few times. V is TRBV25-1 and J is TRBJ1-5, with D possibly being TRBD1 (6 bases). This CDR3 is built from 13 residues. Germline assignment: CDR1 MGHDK and CDR2 SYGVNS. V was pared by 2 bases and J by 4 bases, with 6 bases between. The CDR3: CASSEQGNQPQHF. As DNA, the CDR3 is TGTGCCAGCAGTGAACAGGGGAATCAGCCCCAGCATTTT.

This chain links TRBV5-1 with TRBJ2-1; TRBD2 matches 12 bases. Germline loops: CDR1 SGHRS, CDR2 YFSETQ. The CDR3 has 16 amino acids. V shed 4 bases and J 6 bases; nucleotides not matched to a gene: 8. The DNA for the CDR3 is TGCGCCAGCAGCGCCTCGGGACTAGCGGGCGCCAATGAGCAGTTCTTC. This encodes CASSASGLAGANEQFF.

This clone was picked up a small number of times. The V and J genes are TRBV30 and TRBJ2-7; TRBD1 agrees at 7 bases. The trim removed 5 bases at V and 5 bases at J, leaving 6 bases unmatched. CDR1 and CDR2 (germline): GTSNPN, SVGIG (reference sequence). This CDR3 is built from 12 residues. CDR3 coding DNA: TGTGCCTGGGGGGACAGAGGAAACGAGCAGTACTTC. As protein: CAWGDRGNEQYF.

This clone has a handful of counts. V gene TRBV5-1 combines with J gene TRBJ2-7, with 7 bases identical to TRBD1. CDR1 is SGHRS and CDR2 is YFSETQ in the germline V gene. V shed 4 bases, J shed 2 bases, and the junction held 3 bases outside the gene matches. The CDR3 runs 13 residues. CDR3 nucleotide sequence: TGCGCCAGCAGCCCTGGGACAGCCTACGAGCAGTACTTC. Its protein is CASSPGTAYEQYF.

This clone was observed a single time. This may come from a read error, since a much larger clone is one base off. Other DNA variants within this sample encode the same CDR3. V usage is TRBV5-1 and J usage is TRBJ2-5; D call uncertain. The CDR3 has 11 residues. Per the germline V gene, CDR1 is SGHRS and CDR2 is YFSETQ. The V end lost 2 bases, the J end lost 5 bases, and 4 bases lay between the germline ends. CDR3 bases: TGCGCCAGCAGCTTAGTGGAGACCCAGTACTTC. It yields the protein CASSLVETQYF.

This clone was counted a single time. The chain has TRBV29-1 and TRBJ1-4; TRBD1 is a possible D gene (5 bases). Germline CDR1 and CDR2: SQVTM and ANQGSEA. Trimming left V 2 bases short and J 3 bases short, with 10 bases between. The CDR3 is made up of 14 amino acids. The DNA for the CDR3 is TGCAGCGTTGAAATCCGGGGGTCTAATGAAAAACTGTTTTTT. This encodes CSVEIRGSNEKLFF.

J is TRBJ2-2 and V is TRBV9; D gene uncertain. Germline V CDR1 and CDR2: SGDLS, YYNGEE. V was clipped by 3 bases and J by 4 bases, with 10 bases between them. The CDR3 extends over 14 amino acids. The CDR3 nucleotides are TGTGCCAGCAGCGCCGCCCACCTCACCGGGGAGCTGTTTTTT. Residues: CASSAAHLTGELFF.